These T cell receptor beta chains were read from a single sample in a study of neoadjuvant anti-PD-1 for oral cavity cancer. TCRdb keeps only in-frame clones here, not all; method: immunoSEQ multiplex PCR. The sample has about 9,900 clones, 60% to 75% seen once. Sequencing used PBMCs, obtained after nivolumab (anti-PD-1) treatment. The receptor source for this set is a person aged 35-80 years with oral cavity squamous cell carcinoma. Each CDR3 is given with its conserved first and last residue. D genes are given only for firm matches. Rows give clone size only sometimes, using once, few, many, or a class for an expanded clone.

clone_size,d_call,j_call,v_call,cdr3_aa,cdr3_nt
-,-,TRBJ2-3,TRBV7-8,CASSPSTTDTQYF,TGTGCCAGCAGCCCGAGTACCACAGATACGCAGTATTTT
-,-,TRBJ2-7,TRBV7-9,CASSSASLYEQYF,TGTGCCAGCAGCTCGGCCTCTTTGTACGAGCAGTACTTC
-,-,TRBJ2-7,TRBV6-1,CASYLEPGSYEQYF,TGTGCCAGCTACTTGGAACCGGGAAGCTACGAGCAGTACTTC
few,-,TRBJ2-7,TRBV14,CASSQGGARTNEQYF,TGTGCCAGCAGCCAGGGGGGCGCCAGGACGAACGAGCAGTACTTC
-,TRBD1,TRBJ2-3,TRBV5-1,CASRFWGQGTDTQYF,TGCGCCAGCAGGTTCTGGGGACAGGGGACAGATACGCAGTATTTT
few,TRBD2,TRBJ2-1,TRBV6-1,CASREIAGLWDEQFF,TGTGCCAGCAGGGAGATAGCGGGTCTGTGGGATGAGCAGTTCTTC
-,-,TRBJ1-5,TRBV5-5,CASSLMGVSNQPQHF,TGTGCCAGCAGCTTGATGGGTGTTAGCAATCAGCCCCAGCATTTT
-,-,TRBJ2-1,TRBV6-5,CASTGVLSNEQFF,TGTGCCAGCACAGGGGTTTTGTCAAATGAGCAGTTCTTC
-,TRBD2,TRBJ2-2,TRBV6-1,CASTMTSGSTGELFF,TGTGCCAGCACCATGACTAGCGGGAGCACCGGGGAGCTGTTTTTT
-,TRBD1,TRBJ1-2,TRBV5-1,CASRAGTGDYGYTF,TGCGCCAGCAGGGCGGGGACAGGGGACTATGGCTACACCTTC
-,-,TRBJ2-5,TRBV11-2,CASGRGIMETQYF,TGTGCCAGCGGCAGGGGTATAATGGAGACCCAGTACTTC
few,TRBD1,TRBJ2-7,TRBV28,CASRGQGHEQYF,TGTGCCAGCAGGGGACAGGGACACGAGCAGTACTTC
few,-,TRBJ2-7,TRBV2,CASRGANYEQYF,TGTGCCAGCCGTGGGGCAAACTACGAGCAGTACTTC
-,-,TRBJ1-2,TRBV15,CATSPGGGNYGYTF,TGTGCCACCAGCCCGGGCGGGGGGAACTATGGCTACACCTTC
-,-,TRBJ2-7,TRBV11-2,CASSLAEGQLYEQYF,TGTGCCAGCAGCTTGGCTGAAGGGCAGCTTTACGAGCAGTACTTC
-,-,TRBJ1-6,TRBV7-2,CASRRARGSNSPLHF,TGTGCCAGCAGGCGCGCCCGGGGTAGTAATTCACCCCTCCACTTT
-,-,TRBJ1-1,TRBV7-9,CASRRQALNTEAFF,TGTGCCAGCAGACGACAGGCTCTGAACACTGAAGCTTTCTTT
-,-,TRBJ2-5,TRBV15,CATSRDRGYQETQYF,TGTGCCACCAGCAGAGATCGGGGATACCAAGAGACCCAGTACTTC
-,TRBD2,TRBJ2-1,TRBV11-3,CASSLRGLANEQFF,TGTGCCAGCAGCTTAAGGGGACTAGCGAATGAGCAGTTCTTC
-,-,TRBJ2-3,TRBV9,CASSVDSGRLTDTQYF,TGTGCCAGCAGCGTAGATAGCGGAAGACTCACAGATACGCAGTATTTT
few,TRBD1,TRBJ1-2,TRBV7-9,CASSSRRGPGPYGYTF,TGTGCCAGCAGCTCACGCAGGGGGCCTGGCCCATATGGCTACACCTTC
-,TRBD1,TRBJ1-1,TRBV29-1,CSVTPGGQGAEAFF,TGCAGCGTTACCCCTGGGGGACAGGGGGCTGAAGCTTTCTTT
medium-sized,-,TRBJ1-1,TRBV2,CASSESTGTLNTEAFF,TGTGCCAGCAGTGAAAGCACCGGGACACTGAACACTGAAGCTTTCTTT
few,TRBD1,TRBJ1-3,TRBV9,CASSQGQVFSGNTIYF,TGTGCCAGCAGCCAGGGACAGGTTTTCTCTGGAAACACCATATATTTT